Listed here is a single T cell receptor beta chain. Antigen: not known. These data belong to a study of OX40 agonist ivuxolimab in advanced cancers. Regarding the study as a whole: Expansion of clones was among the lowest in partial responders at 0.1-3.0 mg/kg. More expanded clones were found, on average, in CD8+ than in CD4+ T cells.

TCRdb's table, derived via immunoSEQ multiplex PCR, lists solely in-frame clones and lacks some. The table shows more than 50,000 clones, with 80% to 90% occurring only once. J lost 5 bases, V lost 0 bases, and 7 bases had no gene match. The CDR3 is 15 residues long. Germline values: CDR1 SGHRS, CDR2 YFSETQ. The chain uses TRBV5-1 and TRBJ2-5, with TRBD1 identical over 7 bases. This receptor was identified in an adult with an advanced solid tumor such as melanoma, head and neck, liver or kidney cancer. Sequenced here: CD4+ or CD8+ T cells sorted from blood, sampled in a trial of the OX40 agonist ivuxolimab. The chain's CDR3 is CASSLGGGLGETQYF. DNA for the CDR3: TGCGCCAGCAGCTTGGGAGGGGGCTTAGGTGAGACCCAGTACTTC.